This entry concerns a single TCR beta chain. Its antigen is unidentified. Some clones are missing from TCRdb's copy, which holds only in-frame ones; the method was immunoSEQ multiplex PCR. The sample records tens of thousands of clones, around 80% being singletons. Germline lookup yields CDR1 ENHRY and CDR2 SYGVKD. Trimming took off 2 bases at V and 0 bases at J, with 2 bases between the two ends. This CDR3 comprises 12 residues. These data belong to a study of high-grade serous ovarian cancer treatment subgroups. Looking at the study overall: On average, around 15,000 reads and 7,494 unique TCR beta rearrangements were obtained per sample. Study-level points and caveats: Without spatial data, bulk sequencing limits insight into HGSC tumor diversity.

The tumor samples were collected prior to definitive surgery or chemotherapy. Sequencing was done on a sample of tumor tissue. V gene TRBV10-3 combines with J gene TRBJ2-7; D gene unclear. This sequence originates from a human donor with high-grade serous ovarian cancer. CDR3 sequence: CAISEASYEQYF. The CDR3 region has the DNA TGTGCCATCAGTGAGGCCTCCTACGAGCAGTACTTC.